The sequence of this T cell receptor (beta chain) was determined in a study of Graves' ophthalmopathy and Graves' hyperthyroidism. Amplification from RNA transcripts yielded the TCR beta CDR3 regions. The first round was an RT-PCR with HTBI primers, and the second round was a multiplex PCR. TCRdb processed the multiplex PCR reads anew with MiXCR; each CDR3 protein has one entry. The table lists just over 600,000 distinct CDR3 sequences, about a fifth of them singletons. This clonotype was detected ten times or more. The antigen remains undetermined. CDR3 length equals 13 residues. CDR1 and CDR2 from the germline V gene are SGHDT and YYEEEE. Trimming shortened V by 4 bases and J by 3 bases, and 10 bases separated the two germline ends. Notes on the study in general: Its predictions of ophthalmopathy progression gave the model 60% to 71% sensitivity and about 78% specificity. The authors also found most expanded thyroid clonotypes above 0.001 frequency in blood.

Included hyperthyroidism patients were aged 18 to 65 and newly diagnosed (under 2 months' duration). The PBMC fraction was derived from around 9.4 ml of fresh peripheral blood. Sequencing input: peripheral blood. This chain joins TRBV5-6 and TRBJ1-1, with D possibly matching TRBD1 (6 bases). The clonotype was recovered from a young woman with stable Graves' hyperthyroidism. Some clones in this sample may be carry-over from other donors' samples. The CDR3 region has the DNA TGTGCCAGCAGCCATTACAGGGACACTGAAGCTTTCTTT. Translated, it gives CASSHYRDTEAFF.